Below, 7 T cell receptor beta chains from the same sample are listed, as sequenced in a study of cytomegalovirus exposure and HLA in healthy donors. The PCR had 60 Vbeta and 13 Jbeta primers. TCRdb's copy holds only in-frame clones and misses some; the assay was immunoSEQ multiplex PCR. The sample consists of about 150,000 clones, approximately 60% of them appearing once. The sample consisted of PBMCs. These receptors originate from a woman aged 60 to 75 in good health and CMV-seropositive.

This clone counts as medium-sized. As DNA, the CDR3 is TGTGCCACCAGCAGAGACTCAACAGGACAGGGCTCCTACGAGCAGTACTTC. Translation gives CATSRDSTGQGSYEQYF. This sequence joins TRBV15 and TRBJ2-7; 8 bases map to TRBD1. Trimming took 0 bases from V and 0 from J; bases not matched to a gene: 7. The germline V gene encodes CDR1 LNHNV and CDR2 YYDKDF (reference sequence). CDR3 length equals 17 residues.

In nucleotides, the CDR3 is TGTGCCAGCAGTTTGGAGGGGGGGGGCACAGATACGCAGTATTTT. Translation: CASSLEGGGTDTQYF. The V gene is TRBV27, the J gene TRBJ2-3; tentative D call: TRBD2 (7 bases). Germline CDR1 and CDR2: MNHEY and SMNVEV (reference sequence). CDR3 length: 15 residues. Trimming cost V 3 bases and J 1 base, with 11 bases left between them.

The chain carries TRBV10-3 and TRBJ2-5; tentatively, D is TRBD2 (5 bases). With 11 bases removed from V and 5 bases from J, the gap between germline ends came to 9 bases. The CDR3 has 10 residues. Germline CDR1 ENHRY, CDR2 SYGVKD. CDR3 sequence reads: CAAGGETQYF. Here the CDR3 DNA reads TGTGCCGCGGGCGGGGAGACCCAGTACTTC.

This chain uses TRBV7-5 with TRBJ2-3; the table names TRBD2, a call not compared with the DNA. TRBV7-5 is a documented pseudogene. The CDR3 sequence is 16 residues long. The CDR3 here is CARSLRGTSGRFPQYF. In nucleotides, the CDR3 is TGTGCCAGAAGCTTAAGGGGGACTAGCGGGAGGTTTCCGCAGTATTTT.

The chain combines TRBV9 with TRBJ2-1, with TRBD2 matching over 8 bases. The germline V gene has CDR1 SGDLS and CDR2 YYNGEE. The length of the CDR3 is 16 residues. J lost 8 bases, V lost 0 bases, and 10 bases had no gene match. The CDR3 DNA follows: TGTGCCAGCAGCGTAGTCGGGAGGGGCGGCGTCGATGAGCAGTTCTTC. It codes for CASSVVGRGGVDEQFF. Looking up the rest from reference TRBV9 and TRBJ2-1 gives the full variable domain: DSGVTQTPKHLITATGQRVTLRCSPRSGDLSVYWYQQSLDQGLQFLIQYYNGEERAKGNILERFSAQQFPDLHSELNLSSLELGDSALYFCASSVVGRGGVDEQFFGPGTRLTVL.

Only a few counts were recorded for this clone. The chain joins TRBV5-1 to TRBJ2-7, with TRBD2 matching 7 bases. Germline CDR1 reads SGHRS; CDR2 reads YFSETQ. This CDR3 has 15 amino acids. The ends lost 3 bases at V and 2 bases at J; junction bases unmatched: 8. The CDR3 coding sequence is TGCGCCAGCAGCTCTGGGAGGGTTTTGCCCTACGAGCAGTACTTC. Protein: CASSSGRVLPYEQYF. Using reference TRBV5-1 and TRBJ2-7 for the parts outside the CDR3, the full variable domain is KAGVTQTPRYLIKTRGQQVTLSCSPISGHRSVSWYQQTPGQGLQFLFEYFSETQRNKGNFPGRFSGRQFSNSRSEMNVSTLELGDSALYLCASSSGRVLPYEQYFGPGTRLTVT.

This clone was seen more than once but under ten times. J is TRBJ2-5 and V is TRBV28; D uncertain. The J call is in doubt because the DNA end fits TRBJ2-7 better. The CDR3 length is 15 residues. The germline V gene encodes CDR1 MDHEN and CDR2 SYDVKM. CDR3 amino acids: CASSSTNRLSYEQYF. In DNA form, the CDR3 reads TGTGCCAGCAGTAGCACGAATCGCCTCTCCTACGAGCAGTACTTC.